Shown below are 18 T cell receptor beta chains from a single sample sequenced in a study of T-cell memory formation after mild COVID-19. MiXCR was run by TCRdb on the 5' RACE reads, yielding one entry per CDR3 protein. The sample consists of 80,000 to 95,000 distinct CDR3 sequences, around 27% of them appearing once. Sequenced sample: PBMCs or a T cell subset sorted from them (not recorded which). All receptors come from a man in his late teens or twenties who had mild COVID-19 (a few samples of this study predate the infection). Cell type and time point are not known.

The V call is TRBV3-1, the J call TRBJ2-7; D uncertain. CDR1 is LGHDT, CDR2 YNNKEL, per germline (reference sequence). With 3 bases removed from V and 0 bases from J, the gap between germline ends came to 12 bases. The CDR3 has 15 amino acids. The CDR3 loop reads CASSQPGVCSYEQYF. Here the CDR3 DNA reads TGTGCCAGCAGCCAGCCGGGCGTATGCTCCTACGAGCAGTACTTC.

This chain uses TRBV4-1 with TRBJ1-5; D gene unclear. Germline CDR1 reads MGHRA; CDR2 reads YSYEKL. V lost 3 bases to trimming and J lost 0 bases, with 12 bases between them. The CDR3 has 16 residues. CDR3 protein: CASSQSGPYSNQPQHF. CDR3 coding DNA: TGCGCCAGCAGCCAGTCCGGTCCTTATAGCAATCAGCCCCAGCATTTT.

J is TRBJ2-3 and V is TRBV27; the match to TRBD2 covers 9 bases. Per the germline V gene, CDR1 is MNHEY and CDR2 is SMNVEV (reference sequence). CDR3 length: 14 amino acids. V gave up 4 bases and J gave up 5 bases; unmatched junction bases: 4. In DNA form, the CDR3 reads TGTGCCAGCAGTTGGCGGGGGGGCGGAGATACGCAGTATTTT. Translation gives CASSWRGGGDTQYF.

The chain carries TRBV4-3 and TRBJ2-3; 13 bases align to TRBD2. The germline gives CDR1 LGHNA, CDR2 YSLEER. The V gene end was trimmed by 2 bases and the J gene end by 1 base; junction bases not matched to a gene: 15. This CDR3 is 21 amino acids long. The CDR3 DNA reads TGCGCCAGCAGCCAACTCTCCCCTGGACTAGCGGGGGAATCCGGCACAGATACGCAGTATTTT. Its translation: CASSQLSPGLAGESGTDTQYF.

The rearrangement uses TRBV7-9 and TRBJ2-1; D is perhaps TRBD1 or TRBD2 (5 bases each). The CDR3 spans 16 residues. CDR1 SEHNR and CDR2 FQNEAQ come from the germline V gene (reference sequence). The V end lost 2 bases, the J end lost 0 bases, and 11 bases lay between the germline ends. CDR3 in DNA: TGTGCCAGCAGCTTAAGGGACGGAAGCTCCTACAATGAGCAGTTCTTC. This sequence encodes CASSLRDGSSYNEQFF. Drawing the rest from reference TRBV7-9 and TRBJ2-1, the complete variable domain is DTGVSQNPRHKITKRGQNVTFRCDPISEHNRLYWYRQTLGQGPEFLTYFQNEAQLEKSRLLSDRFSAERPKGSFSTLEIQRTEQGDSAMYLCASSLRDGSSYNEQFFGPGTRLTVL.

Only a few counts were recorded for this clonotype. The rearrangement links TRBV4-1 to TRBJ2-7; 7 bases align to TRBD1. J was trimmed by 1 base and V by 4 bases; bases with no gene match: 7. CDR1 and CDR2 from the germline V gene are MGHRA and YSYEKL. This CDR3 has 15 amino acids. DNA for the CDR3: TGCGCCAGCAGCCCGACGGGACAGCGGTCCTACGAGCAGTACTTC. Residues: CASSPTGQRSYEQYF.

This clonotype was observed a few times. This rearrangement joins TRBV29-1 to TRBJ2-2, with 10 bases aligning to TRBD1. J lost 3 bases, V lost 7 bases, and 11 bases had no gene match. The CDR3 consists of 16 residues. Germline V gene lookup returns CDR1 SQVTM and CDR2 ANQGSEA. CDR3 DNA: TGCAGCGCATTAGACAGGGGGCGCTTGGACACCGGGGAGCTGTTTTTT. The encoded protein is CSALDRGRLDTGELFF.

This clonotype was observed a handful of times. The chain links TRBV6-2 or TRBV6-3 to TRBJ2-2; unclear D gene. CDR3 length: 13 residues. V lost 4 bases and J lost 6, with 9 bases in between. Germline values: CDR1 MNHEY, CDR2 SVGEGT. The CDR3 sequence: CASSSSRAGELFF. CDR3 bases: TGTGCCAGCAGTTCCTCTCGGGCCGGGGAGCTGTTTTTT.

The chain couples TRBV20-1 to TRBJ1-5; D unresolved. V gave up 4 bases and J gave up 6 bases, with 22 bases separating them. CDR1 and CDR2 from the germline V gene are DFQATT and SNEGSKA (reference sequence). CDR3 length: 16 residues. The DNA for the CDR3 is TGCAGTGCTACCCCCGAATGGGGAGGTATTGGTCAGCCCCAGCATTTT. It yields the protein CSATPEWGGIGQPQHF.

This sequence joins TRBV27 and TRBJ2-4; a weak D match, TRBD1 (6 bases). Germline V gives CDR1 MNHEY, CDR2 SMNVEV (reference sequence). Trimming removed 3 bases at V and 7 bases at J, with 10 bases between. The length of the CDR3 is 13 residues. The DNA of the CDR3 is TGTGCCAGCAGTTTTTCAGGGGTCAACATTCAGTACTTC. Residues: CASSFSGVNIQYF.

This clonotype was seen more than once but under ten times. The chain uses TRBV4-2 and TRBJ2-1; D is uncertain. The CDR3 covers 15 residues. The germline CDR1 and CDR2 sequences are LGHNA and YNFKEQ. The V end was cut by 0 bases, the J end by 0 bases, with 6 bases between. The CDR3 region has the DNA TGTGCCAGCAGCCAAGAGGCGTCCTCCTACAATGAGCAGTTCTTC. This translates into CASSQEASSYNEQFF.

This clonotype was found a few times. V usage is TRBV29-1 and J usage is TRBJ2-2; perhaps TRBD1 as D (5 bases). This CDR3 region has 14 residues. Per germline, CDR1 SQVTM and CDR2 ANQGSEA. The V gene lost 2 bases and the J gene lost 5 bases, with 12 bases spanning the gap. CDR3 in DNA: TGCAGCGTTGAACTCAGGGAAGGGACCGGGGAGCTGTTTTTT. It encodes CSVELREGTGELFF.

This clonotype was seen only a few times. The chain employs TRBV7-2 and TRBJ1-6; no clear D gene. The ends were cut back, 9 bases at V and 0 bases at J, with 9 bases in the middle. The germline V gene encodes CDR1 SGHTA and CDR2 FQGNSA. This CDR3 contains 14 residues. CDR3 nucleotides: TGTGCCAGTACAGCCACCTCCTATAATTCACCCCTCCACTTT. Translating it yields CASTATSYNSPLHF.

This clonotype occurred many times. The chain couples TRBV12-3 or TRBV12-4 to TRBJ1-2, with a possible D match to TRBD1 (5 bases). The CDR3 is 15 residues long. Trimming stripped 4 bases from V and 4 bases from J, with 16 bases between. The CDR3 is CASSSGTDNFYGYTF. In nucleotides, the CDR3 is TGTGCCAGCAGTTCCGGGACGGACAATTTCTATGGCTACACCTTC.

This chain links TRBV4-3 with TRBJ2-1, with TRBD2 matching 10 bases. The CDR3 spans 17 residues. With V trimmed by 2 bases and J by 0 bases, 4 bases remained unmatched. Germline CDR1 is LGHNA and CDR2 is YSLEER. For the CDR3, the DNA is TGCGCCAGCAGCCAAAACCCTAGCGGGGGCTCCTACAATGAGCAGTTCTTC. Protein product: CASSQNPSGGSYNEQFF.

The chain carries TRBV5-1 and TRBJ2-3, with TRBD1 matching over 8 bases. The V gene end was trimmed by 2 bases and the J gene end by 5 bases; junction bases not matched to a gene: 7. The CDR3 has 15 amino acids. Germline V gene lookup returns CDR1 SGHRS and CDR2 YFSETQ. The chain's CDR3 is CASSFRDRREDTQYF. CDR3 in DNA: TGCGCCAGCAGCTTCCGGGACAGGAGGGAAGATACGCAGTATTTT.

This sequence joins TRBV4-3 and TRBJ2-5; D uncertain. Per germline, CDR1 LGHNA and CDR2 YSLEER. V lost 0 bases to trimming and J lost 0 bases, with 2 bases between them. This CDR3 is 13 amino acids long. DNA of the CDR3: TGCGCCAGCAGCCAAGATTACCAAGAGACCCAGTACTTC. Protein product: CASSQDYQETQYF.

This clonotype has more than one count but fewer than ten. This sequence joins TRBV9 and TRBJ2-1; D assignment may be TRBD1 or TRBD2 (5 bases each). CDR1 SGDLS and CDR2 YYNGEE come from the germline V gene. The V end was cut by 2 bases, the J end by 3 bases, with 12 bases between. The CDR3 sequence is 15 residues long. The CDR3 DNA reads as TGTGCCAGCAGCGTTGCCCAGAGGGGCTACAATGAGCAGTTCTTC. Translating it yields CASSVAQRGYNEQFF.